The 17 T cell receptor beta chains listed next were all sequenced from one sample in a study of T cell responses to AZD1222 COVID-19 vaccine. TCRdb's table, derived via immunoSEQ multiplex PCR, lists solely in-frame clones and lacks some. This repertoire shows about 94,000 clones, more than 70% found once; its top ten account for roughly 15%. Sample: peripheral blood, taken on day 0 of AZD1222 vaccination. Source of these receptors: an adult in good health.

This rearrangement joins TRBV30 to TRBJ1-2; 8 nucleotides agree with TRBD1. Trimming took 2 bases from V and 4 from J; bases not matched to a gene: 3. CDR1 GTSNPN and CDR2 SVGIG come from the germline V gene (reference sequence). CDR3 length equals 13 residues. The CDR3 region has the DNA TGTGCCTGGAGTAACGACAGGGGCTATGGCTACACCTTC. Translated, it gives CAWSNDRGYGYTF.

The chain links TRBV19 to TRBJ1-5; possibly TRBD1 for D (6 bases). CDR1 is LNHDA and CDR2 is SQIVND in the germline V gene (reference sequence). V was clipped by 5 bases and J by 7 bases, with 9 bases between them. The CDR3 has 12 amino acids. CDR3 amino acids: CASSFTGQPQHF. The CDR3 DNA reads TGTGCCAGTAGTTTTACAGGGCAGCCCCAGCATTTT.

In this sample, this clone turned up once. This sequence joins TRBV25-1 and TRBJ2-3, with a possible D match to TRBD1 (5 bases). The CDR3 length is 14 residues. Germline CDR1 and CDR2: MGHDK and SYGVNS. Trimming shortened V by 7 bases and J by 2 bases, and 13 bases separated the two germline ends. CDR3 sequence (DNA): TGTGCCAGCATCTCATCAGGGTTCACAGATACGCAGTATTTT. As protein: CASISSGFTDTQYF.

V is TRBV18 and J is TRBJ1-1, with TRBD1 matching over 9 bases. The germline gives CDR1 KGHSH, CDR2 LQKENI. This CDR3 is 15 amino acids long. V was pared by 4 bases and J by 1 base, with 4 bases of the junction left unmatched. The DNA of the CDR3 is TGTGCCAGCTCACTAGCACAGGGGGCGAACACTGAAGCTTTCTTT. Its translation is CASSLAQGANTEAFF.

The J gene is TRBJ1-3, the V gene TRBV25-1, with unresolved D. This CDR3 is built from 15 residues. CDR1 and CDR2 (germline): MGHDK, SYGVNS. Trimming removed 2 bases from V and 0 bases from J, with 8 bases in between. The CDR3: CASSEMVSSGNTIYF. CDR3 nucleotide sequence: TGTGCCAGCAGTGAAATGGTCAGCTCTGGAAACACCATATATTTT.

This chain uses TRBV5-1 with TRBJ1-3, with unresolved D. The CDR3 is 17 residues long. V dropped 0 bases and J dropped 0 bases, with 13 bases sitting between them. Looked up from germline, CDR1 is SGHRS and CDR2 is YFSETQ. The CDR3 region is CASSLGRSRLSGNTIYF. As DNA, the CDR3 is TGCGCCAGCAGCTTGGGGAGGTCCCGCCTCTCTGGAAACACCATATATTTT.

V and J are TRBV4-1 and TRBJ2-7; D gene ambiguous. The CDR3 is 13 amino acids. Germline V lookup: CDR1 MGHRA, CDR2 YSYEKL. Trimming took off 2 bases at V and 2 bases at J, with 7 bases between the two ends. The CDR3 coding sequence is TGCGCCAGCAGCCAAAGACTTACCTACGAGCAGTACTTC. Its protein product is CASSQRLTYEQYF.

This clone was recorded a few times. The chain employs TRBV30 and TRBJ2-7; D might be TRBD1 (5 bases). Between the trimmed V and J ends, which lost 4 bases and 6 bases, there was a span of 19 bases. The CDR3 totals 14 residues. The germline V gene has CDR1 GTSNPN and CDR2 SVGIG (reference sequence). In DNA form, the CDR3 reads TGTGCCTGGAACCTGGAACGGCAGGGCCGCGAGCAGTACTTC. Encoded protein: CAWNLERQGREQYF. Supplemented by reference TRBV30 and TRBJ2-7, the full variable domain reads SQTIHQWPATLVQPVGSPLSLECTVEGTSNPNLYWYRQAAGRGLQLLFYSVGIGQISSEVPQNLSASRPQDRQFILSSKKLLLSDSGFYLCAWNLERQGREQYFGPGTRLTVT.

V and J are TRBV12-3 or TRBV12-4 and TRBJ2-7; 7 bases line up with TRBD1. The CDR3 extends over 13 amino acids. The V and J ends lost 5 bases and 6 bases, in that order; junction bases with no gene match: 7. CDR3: CASSQTGKGEQYF. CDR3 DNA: TGTGCCAGCAGTCAGACAGGGAAGGGCGAGCAGTACTTC.

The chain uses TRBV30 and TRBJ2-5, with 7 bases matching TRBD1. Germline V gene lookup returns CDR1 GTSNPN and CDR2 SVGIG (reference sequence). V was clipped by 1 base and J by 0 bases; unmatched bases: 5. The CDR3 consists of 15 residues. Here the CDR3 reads CAWSGGTAYQETQYF. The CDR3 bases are TGTGCCTGGAGTGGGGGGACAGCGTACCAAGAGACCCAGTACTTC.

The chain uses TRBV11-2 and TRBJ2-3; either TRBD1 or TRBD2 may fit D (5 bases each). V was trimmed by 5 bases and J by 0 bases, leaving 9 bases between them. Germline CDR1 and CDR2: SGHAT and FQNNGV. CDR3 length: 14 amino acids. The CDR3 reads CASSGTVSTDTQYF. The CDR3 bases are TGTGCCAGCAGCGGGACCGTTAGCACAGATACGCAGTATTTT.

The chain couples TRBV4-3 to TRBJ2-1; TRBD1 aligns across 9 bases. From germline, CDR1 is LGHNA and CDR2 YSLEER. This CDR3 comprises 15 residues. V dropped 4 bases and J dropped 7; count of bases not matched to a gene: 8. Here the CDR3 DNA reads TGCGCCAGCAGCCCATCCGGGACAGGGACAAATGAGCAGTTCTTC. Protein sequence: CASSPSGTGTNEQFF.

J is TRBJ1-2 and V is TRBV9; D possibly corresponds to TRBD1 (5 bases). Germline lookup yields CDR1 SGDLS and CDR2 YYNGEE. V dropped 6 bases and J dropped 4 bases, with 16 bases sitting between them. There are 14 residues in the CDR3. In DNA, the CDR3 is TGTGCCAGCAAGGTACCCGGGGCCCTCTATGGCTACACCTTC. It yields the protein CASKVPGALYGYTF.

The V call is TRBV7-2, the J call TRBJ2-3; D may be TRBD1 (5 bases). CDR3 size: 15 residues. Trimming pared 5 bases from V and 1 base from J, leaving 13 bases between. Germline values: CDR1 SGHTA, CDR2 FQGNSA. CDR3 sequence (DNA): TGTGCCAGCAGCCCCGCCGCGACAGGCACAGATACGCAGTATTTT. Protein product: CASSPAATGTDTQYF.

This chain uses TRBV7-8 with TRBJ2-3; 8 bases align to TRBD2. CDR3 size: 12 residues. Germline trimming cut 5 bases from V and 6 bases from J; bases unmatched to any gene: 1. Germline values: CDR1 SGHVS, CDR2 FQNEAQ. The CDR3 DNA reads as TGTGCCAGCAGCCCGGGGGGGGATACGCAGTATTTT. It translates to CASSPGGDTQYF.

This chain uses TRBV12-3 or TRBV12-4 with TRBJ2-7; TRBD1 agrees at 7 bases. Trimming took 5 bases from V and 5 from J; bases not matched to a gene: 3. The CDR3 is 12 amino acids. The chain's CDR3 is CASSRQGHEQYF. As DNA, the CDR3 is TGTGCCAGCAGTCGACAGGGCCACGAGCAGTACTTC.

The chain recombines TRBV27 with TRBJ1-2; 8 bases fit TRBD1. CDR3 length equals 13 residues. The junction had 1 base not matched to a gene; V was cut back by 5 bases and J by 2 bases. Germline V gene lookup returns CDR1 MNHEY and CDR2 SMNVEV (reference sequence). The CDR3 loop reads CASSQGANYGYTF. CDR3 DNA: TGTGCCAGCAGTCAGGGGGCGAACTATGGCTACACCTTC.